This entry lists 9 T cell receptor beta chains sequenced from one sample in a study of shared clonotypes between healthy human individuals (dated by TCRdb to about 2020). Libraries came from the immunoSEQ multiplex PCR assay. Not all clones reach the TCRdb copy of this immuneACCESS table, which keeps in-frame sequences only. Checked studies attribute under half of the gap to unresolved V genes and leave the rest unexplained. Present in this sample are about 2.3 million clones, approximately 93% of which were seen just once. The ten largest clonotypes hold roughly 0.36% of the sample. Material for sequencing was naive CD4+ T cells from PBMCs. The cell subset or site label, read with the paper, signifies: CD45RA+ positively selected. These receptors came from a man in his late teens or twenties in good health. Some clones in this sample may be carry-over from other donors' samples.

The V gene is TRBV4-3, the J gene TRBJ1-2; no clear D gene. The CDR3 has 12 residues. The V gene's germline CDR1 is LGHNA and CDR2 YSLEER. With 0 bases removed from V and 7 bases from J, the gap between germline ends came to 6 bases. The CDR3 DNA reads TGCGCCAGCAGCCAAGAAACGAGTGGCTACACCTTC. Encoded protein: CASSQETSGYTF.

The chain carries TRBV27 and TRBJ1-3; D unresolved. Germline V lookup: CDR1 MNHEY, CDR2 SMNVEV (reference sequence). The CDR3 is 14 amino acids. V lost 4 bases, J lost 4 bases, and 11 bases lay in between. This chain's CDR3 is CASSSGPGGNTIYF. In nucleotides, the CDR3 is TGTGCCAGCAGTTCGGGCCCGGGAGGAAACACCATATATTTT.

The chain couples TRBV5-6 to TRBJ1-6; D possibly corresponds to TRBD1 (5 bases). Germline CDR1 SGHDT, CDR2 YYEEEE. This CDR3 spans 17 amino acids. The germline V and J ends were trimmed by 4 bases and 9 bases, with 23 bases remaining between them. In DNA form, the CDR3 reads TGTGCCAGCAGCCCTAGGCCAGGGTCGAACCTAGGTTCACCCCTCCACTTT. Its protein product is CASSPRPGSNLGSPLHF.

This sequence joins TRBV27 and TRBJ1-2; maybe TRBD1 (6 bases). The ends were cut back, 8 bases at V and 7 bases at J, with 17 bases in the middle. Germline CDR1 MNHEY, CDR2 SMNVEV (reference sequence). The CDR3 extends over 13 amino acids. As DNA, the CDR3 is TGTGCCAGCCGGGCTACAGGGAGGACTGGCTACACCTTC. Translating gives CASRATGRTGYTF.

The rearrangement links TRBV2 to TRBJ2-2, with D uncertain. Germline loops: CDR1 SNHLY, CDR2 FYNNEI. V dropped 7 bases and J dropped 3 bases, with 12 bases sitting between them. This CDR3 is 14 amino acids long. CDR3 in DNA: TGTGCCAGCATGAGAGCCCGGGACACCGGGGAGCTGTTTTTT. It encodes CASMRARDTGELFF.

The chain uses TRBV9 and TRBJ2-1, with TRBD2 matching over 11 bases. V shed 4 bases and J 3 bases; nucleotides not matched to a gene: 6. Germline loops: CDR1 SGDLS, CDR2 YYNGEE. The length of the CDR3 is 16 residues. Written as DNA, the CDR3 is TGTGCCAGCAGCCGGATTGGGACTAGCGGCTACAATGAGCAGTTCTTC. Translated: CASSRIGTSGYNEQFF.

The CDR3 coding sequence is TGTGCCAGTAGTCCCAGGCGAGGATACAATCAGCCCCAGCATTTT. Translating it yields CASSPRRGYNQPQHF. The rearrangement links TRBV19 to TRBJ1-5; no reliable D call. Trimming took 5 bases from V and 3 from J, leaving 14 bases between them. Germline CDR1 reads LNHDA; CDR2 reads SQIVND (reference sequence). The CDR3 is 15 amino acids.

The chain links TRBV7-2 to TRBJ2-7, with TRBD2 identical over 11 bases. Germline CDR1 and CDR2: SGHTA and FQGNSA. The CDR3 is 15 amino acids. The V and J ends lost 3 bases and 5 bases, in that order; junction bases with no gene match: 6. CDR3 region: CASSLSLAGGHEQYF. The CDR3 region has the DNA TGTGCCAGCAGCTTGAGTCTAGCGGGAGGTCACGAGCAGTACTTC.

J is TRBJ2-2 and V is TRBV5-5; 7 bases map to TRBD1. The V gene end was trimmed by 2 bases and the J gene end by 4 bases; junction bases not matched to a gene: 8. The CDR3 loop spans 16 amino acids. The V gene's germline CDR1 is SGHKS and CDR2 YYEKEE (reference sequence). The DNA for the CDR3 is TGTGCCAGCAGCTTAACGGGACAGATAGGCACCGGGGAGCTGTTTTTT. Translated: CASSLTGQIGTGELFF.